The TCR beta chain under discussion was sequenced for a study of shared clonotypes between healthy human individuals. There are 14 residues in the CDR3. CDR1 and CDR2 (germline): SEHNR, FQNEAQ (reference sequence). The J segment lost 7 bases and the V segment lost 5 bases, leaving 2 bases of the junction unmatched. Some clones are missing from TCRdb's copy, which holds only in-frame ones; the method was immunoSEQ multiplex PCR. This table has about 960,000 clones, 76% appearing once. This chain uses TRBV7-9 with TRBJ1-6; 10 bases are a match to TRBD1. Sequencing was done on a sample of memory CD4+ T cells sorted from blood. As for subset: CD45RA-negative fraction. This TCR was recovered from a man between 18 and 35 years old in good health. In DNA form, the CDR3 reads TGTGCCAGCAGCGGGACAGGGGAGAATTCACCCCTCCACTTT. Amino acid sequence: CASSGTGENSPLHF.